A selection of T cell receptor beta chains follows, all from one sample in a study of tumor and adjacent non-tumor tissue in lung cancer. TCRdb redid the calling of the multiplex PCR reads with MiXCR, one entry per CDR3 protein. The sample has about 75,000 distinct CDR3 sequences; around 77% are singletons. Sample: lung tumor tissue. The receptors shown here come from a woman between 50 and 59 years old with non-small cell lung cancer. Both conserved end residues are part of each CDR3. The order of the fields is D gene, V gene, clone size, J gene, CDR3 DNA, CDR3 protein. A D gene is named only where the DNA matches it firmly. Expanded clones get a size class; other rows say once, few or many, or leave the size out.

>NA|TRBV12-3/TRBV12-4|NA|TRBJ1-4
TGTGCCAGCAGTCGGGCAGGGGACGAAAACCTGTTCTTT
CASSRAGDENLFF
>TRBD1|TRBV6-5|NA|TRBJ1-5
TGTGCCAGCAGCCCGGACAGGACAAGTCAGTCCCAGCATTTT
CASSPDRTSQSQHF
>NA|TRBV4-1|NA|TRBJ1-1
TGCTCCAGCAGCCAAGTACGGGCGAACACTGAAGCTTTCTTT
CSSSQVRANTEAFF
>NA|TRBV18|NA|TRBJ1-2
TGTGCCAGCTCACCGGAACAGACAGTCAACTATGGCTACACCTTC
CASSPEQTVNYGYTF
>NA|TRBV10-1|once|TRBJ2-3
TGCGCCAGCAGTGAATCGGGGGTGGTGGCAGATACGCAGTATTTT
CASSESGVVADTQYF
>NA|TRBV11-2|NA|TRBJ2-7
TGTGCCAGCAGCCCCCTCGGGACCAGCATGTATGAGCAGTACTTC
CASSPLGTSMYEQYF
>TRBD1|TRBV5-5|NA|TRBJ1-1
TGTGCCAGCAGTTTAGGACCCGGGACAGTGTTT
CASSLGPGTVF
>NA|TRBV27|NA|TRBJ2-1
TGTGCCAGCAGCCCGACTTATGTCTCCTACAATGAGCAGTTCTTC
CASSPTYVSYNEQFF
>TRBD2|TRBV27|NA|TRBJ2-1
TGTGCCAGCAGTCCACTAGCGAGACTCTACAATGAGCAGTTCTTC
CASSPLARLYNEQFF
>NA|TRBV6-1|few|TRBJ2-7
TGTGTCAGCAGTTACATCAGACTAGAGCAGTACTTC
CVSSYIRLEQYF
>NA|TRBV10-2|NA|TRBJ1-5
TGCGCCAGCAGAGAGTCAGGACTTCCCCTCGGTCAGCCCCAGCATTTT
CASRESGLPLGQPQHF
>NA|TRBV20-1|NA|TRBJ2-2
TGCAGCGGCCTAGTGGTGGACGGGGAGCTGTTTTTT
CSGLVVDGELFF
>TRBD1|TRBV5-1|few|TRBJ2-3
TGCGCCAGCAGCTTCGGAAACACAGGGGGCGCGTCAGATACGCAGTATTTT
CASSFGNTGGASDTQYF
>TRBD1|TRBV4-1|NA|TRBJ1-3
TGCACCAGCAGCCAAGAATGGACAGGGCTTCGCAACACCATATATTTT
CTSSQEWTGLRNTIYF
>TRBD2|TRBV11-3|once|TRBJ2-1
TGTGCCAGCAGTTTGGGGACTAGCAGCAGCTCCTACAATGAGGAGTTCTTC
CASSLGTSSSSYNEEFF
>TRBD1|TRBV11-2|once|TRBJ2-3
TGTGCCAGCAACTTAGACAGGGGAGATACACAGTGTTTT
CASNLDRGDTQCF
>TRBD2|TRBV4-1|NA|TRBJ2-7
TGCACCAGCAGCCAAGACCAGACTAGCGGTTACTGCGAGCAGTACTTC
CTSSQDQTSGYCEQYF
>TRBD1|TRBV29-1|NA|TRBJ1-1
TGCAGCGTTGGGTTGGGACAGGACATCACTGAAGCTTTCTTT
CSVGLGQDITEAFF
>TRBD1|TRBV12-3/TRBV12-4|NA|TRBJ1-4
TGTGCCAGCCACCCCTACAAAACAGGGGGAGGAAAAAAACTGTTTTTT
CASHPYKTGGGKKLFF
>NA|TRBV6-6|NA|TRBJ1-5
TGTGCCAGCAGTTATTCGCTGAGGGGTGGAAAGGGTTTGGCCCAGCATTTT
CASSYSLRGGKGLAQHF
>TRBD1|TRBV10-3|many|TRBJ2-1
TGTGCCACGAAGGGCGGGACAGGGAAACATGAGCAGTTCTTC
CATKGGTGKHEQFF
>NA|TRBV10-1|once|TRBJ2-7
TGCGTCATCAGTGAGTCTGGTCTCTACGAGCAGTACTTC
CVISESGLYEQYF
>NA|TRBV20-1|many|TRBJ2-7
TGCAGTGCTAGAGCCGGGACGACTTCTGAGGAGCAGTACTTC
CSARAGTTSEEQYF
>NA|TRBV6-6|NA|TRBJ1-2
TGCGCCAGCAGTCCGGGGAGTGCTAACTGTGGCTACACTTTC
CASSPGSANCGYTF
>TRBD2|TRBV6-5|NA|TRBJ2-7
TGTGCCAGCAAAACTAGCGGGAGTGTCATCTACGAGCAGTGCTTC
CASKTSGSVIYEQCF
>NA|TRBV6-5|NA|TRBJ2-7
TGTGCTAGCAGTTACTCAGGGGCTAGAGGGCTGGGGGAGCAGTACTTC
CASSYSGARGLGEQYF
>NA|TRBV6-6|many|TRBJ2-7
TGTGCCAGCGGAACAACCGCCTACGAGCAGTACTTC
CASGTTAYEQYF
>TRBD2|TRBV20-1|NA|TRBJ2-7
TGCAGTGCTAGAGTTCCGAGCGGGAGGATCAACGAGCAGTACTTC
CSARVPSGRINEQYF
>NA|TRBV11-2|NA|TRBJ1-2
TGTGTCATCAACCTCAGGGTGGGGGACGGCTACACCTTC
CVINLRVGDGYTF
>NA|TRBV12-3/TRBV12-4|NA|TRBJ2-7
TGTGCCAGTAGTCCCTTGCGAGGCCGCGAGCAGTACTTC
CASSPLRGREQYF
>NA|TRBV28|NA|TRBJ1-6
TGTGTCAGCAGTTATAACTCACCCCTCCACTTT
CVSSYNSPLHF
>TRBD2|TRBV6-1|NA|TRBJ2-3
TGTGCCAGCAGTGAGGCCTCAGCGGGAGGGCGAGATACGCAGTATTTT
CASSEASAGGRDTQYF
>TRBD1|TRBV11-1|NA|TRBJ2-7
TGTGCCAGCGGCCGGACAGGGGCGACCTCCTATGAGCAGTACTTC
CASGRTGATSYEQYF
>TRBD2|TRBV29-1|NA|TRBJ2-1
TGCAGTACGCTGGAGGGACTATCGGGTTATGAGCAGTTCTTC
CSTLEGLSGYEQFF
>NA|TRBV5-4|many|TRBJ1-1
TGTGCCAGCAGCTTGCAGTTGAACACTGAAGCTTTCTTT
CASSLQLNTEAFF
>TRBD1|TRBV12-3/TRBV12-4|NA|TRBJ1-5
TGTGCCAGCAGGGGACAGGGGGACAATCAACCCCAGCATTTT
CASRGQGDNQPQHF
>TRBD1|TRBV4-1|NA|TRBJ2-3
TGCGCCAGCAGCCAAGATTTGGCGAGGACAGGCGCAGATACGCAGTTTTTT
CASSQDLARTGADTQFF
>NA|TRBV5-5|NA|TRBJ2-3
TGTGCTAGCAGCCTGAGCGGCCACAGCACAGATACGCAGTTTTTT
CASSLSGHSTDTQFF
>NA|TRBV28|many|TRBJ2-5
TGTGCCAGCAGTTTATACTCGGCCCCACAAGAGACCCAGTACTTC
CASSLYSAPQETQYF
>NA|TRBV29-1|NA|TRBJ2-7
TGCAACTCCCTTAGCGGCTACGAGCAGTACTTC
CNSLSGYEQYF
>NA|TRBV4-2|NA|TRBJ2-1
TGTACCAGCAGCCAAGATTTTGGGACCACCCTTTGCAATGAGCAGTTCTTC
CTSSQDFGTTLCNEQFF
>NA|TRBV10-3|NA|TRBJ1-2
TGTGCCATTTCGGAATCGTTTTATGGCTACACCTTC
CAISESFYGYTF